The 6 T cell receptor beta chains in this list originate from one sample, sequenced in a study of cytomegalovirus exposure and HLA in healthy donors. Amplification used 60 Vbeta primers and 13 Jbeta primers. Data came from immunoSEQ multiplex PCR; TCRdb stores just in-frame clones and leaves some out. The sample shows fewer than 250,000 clones, over 80% of them seen only once. The sequenced sample consisted of PBMCs. Every receptor here comes from a woman between 45 and 65 years old in good health and CMV-seropositive.

The CDR3 DNA sequence: TGTGCCAGCAGCCCTGGAGGGGGGACTAGAGCCTACGAGCAGTACTTC. It yields the protein CASSPGGGTRAYEQYF. The V gene is TRBV5-4, the J gene TRBJ2-7, with 8 nucleotides matching TRBD2. The CDR3 extends over 16 amino acids. V was clipped by 4 bases and J by 2 bases; unmatched bases: 11. Looked up from germline, CDR1 is SGHNT and CDR2 is YYREEE (reference sequence).

This rearrangement joins TRBV7-2 to TRBJ1-2; 7 nucleotides align to TRBD1. J was trimmed by 7 bases and V by 1 base; bases with no gene match: 9. Germline V gene sequence: CDR1 SGHTA, CDR2 FQGNSA. This CDR3 region has 15 residues. CDR3 loop: CASSLGFRDSGGYTF. For the CDR3, the DNA is TGTGCCAGCAGCTTAGGGTTCCGGGACAGTGGTGGCTACACCTTC.

Here the CDR3 reads CASSYSKQGYGYTF. The CDR3 DNA is TGTGCCAGCAGTTACTCGAAACAGGGGTATGGCTACACCTTC. This chain connects TRBV6-5 to TRBJ1-2; 7 nucleotides align to TRBD1. CDR3 size: 14 residues. The trim removed 0 bases at V and 5 bases at J, leaving 3 bases unmatched. Germline CDR1 reads MNHEY; CDR2 reads SVGAGI.

The chain links TRBV6-4 to TRBJ2-7, with TRBD2 matching 9 bases. This CDR3 is built from 16 residues. The ends lost 3 bases at V and 1 base at J; junction bases unmatched: 7. Per germline, CDR1 MRHNA and CDR2 SNTAGT. Here the CDR3 DNA reads TGTGCCAGCAGTGAATTAGCGGGGGCCGGTTCCTACGAGCAGTACTTC. Translation: CASSELAGAGSYEQYF.

The rearrangement uses TRBV29-1 and TRBJ1-1; D perhaps matches TRBD1 (5 bases). V was clipped by 3 bases and J by 0 bases, with 11 bases between them. The germline V gene has CDR1 SQVTM and CDR2 ANQGSEA. The CDR3 runs to 14 residues. The CDR3 DNA reads as TGCAGCGTTGATGCGGCCAGGGTGAACACTGAAGCTTTCTTT. Translated: CSVDAARVNTEAFF.

The V gene is TRBV6-1, the J gene TRBJ1-3, with D possibly TRBD1 on 5 matching bases. Trimming pared 2 bases from V and 0 bases from J, leaving 11 bases between. CDR3 size: 16 residues. Germline CDR1 reads MNHNS; CDR2 reads SASEGT. The CDR3 protein is CASSERQFYSGNTIYF. CDR3 DNA sequence: TGTGCCAGCAGTGAACGACAGTTCTACTCTGGAAACACCATATATTTT.